What follows is one T cell receptor (beta chain) and its context. The source of the sample is a study of blood T cell repertoires in COVID-19. Trimming at V came to 1 base and at J to 2 bases, leaving 2 bases not matched to a gene. Germline loops: CDR1 SEHNR, CDR2 FQNEAQ (reference sequence). The CDR3 has 15 residues. Clones were sequenced by immunoSEQ multiplex PCR, and TCRdb holds only the in-frame ones, with some missing. The sample records some 400,000 clones, approximately 92% being singletons. Sequenced: PBMCs or T cells enriched from blood (not recorded which). This chain links TRBV7-9 with TRBJ2-5; 9 positions agree with TRBD1. The TCR was taken from a man aged 25 to 45 who had recovered from COVID-19. The DNA of the CDR3 is TGTGCCAGCAGCTTAGATGGGACAGGGCAAGAGACCCAGTACTTC. Translated, it gives CASSLDGTGQETQYF.